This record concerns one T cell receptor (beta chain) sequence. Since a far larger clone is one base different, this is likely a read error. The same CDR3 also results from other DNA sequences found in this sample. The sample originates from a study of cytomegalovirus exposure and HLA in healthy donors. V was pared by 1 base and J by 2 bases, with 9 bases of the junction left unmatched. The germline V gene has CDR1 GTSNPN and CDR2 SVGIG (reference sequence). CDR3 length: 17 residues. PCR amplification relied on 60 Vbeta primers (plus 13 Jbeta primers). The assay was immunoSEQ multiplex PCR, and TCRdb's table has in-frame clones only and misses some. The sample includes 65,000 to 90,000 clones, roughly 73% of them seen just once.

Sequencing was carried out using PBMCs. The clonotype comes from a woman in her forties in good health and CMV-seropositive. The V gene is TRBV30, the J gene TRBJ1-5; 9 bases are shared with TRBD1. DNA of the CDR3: TGTGCCTGGAGTGCACAGGGGGCATTGGGGGGCAATCAGCCCCAGCATTTT. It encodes CAWSAQGALGGNQPQHF.